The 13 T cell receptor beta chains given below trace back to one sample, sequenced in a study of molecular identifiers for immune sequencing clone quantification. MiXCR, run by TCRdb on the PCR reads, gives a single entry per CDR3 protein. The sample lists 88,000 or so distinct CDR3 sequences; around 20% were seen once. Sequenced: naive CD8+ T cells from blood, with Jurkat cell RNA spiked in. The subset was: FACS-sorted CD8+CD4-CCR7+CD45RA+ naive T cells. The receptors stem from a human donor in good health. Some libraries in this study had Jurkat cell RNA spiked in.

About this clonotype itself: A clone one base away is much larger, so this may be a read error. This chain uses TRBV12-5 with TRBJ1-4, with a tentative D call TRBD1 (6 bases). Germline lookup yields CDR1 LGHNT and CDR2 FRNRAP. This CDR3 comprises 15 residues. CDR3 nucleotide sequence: TGTGCTAGTGGTTCGACGGACAGTTCCAATGAAAAACTGGTTTTT. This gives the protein CASGSTDSSNEKLVF.

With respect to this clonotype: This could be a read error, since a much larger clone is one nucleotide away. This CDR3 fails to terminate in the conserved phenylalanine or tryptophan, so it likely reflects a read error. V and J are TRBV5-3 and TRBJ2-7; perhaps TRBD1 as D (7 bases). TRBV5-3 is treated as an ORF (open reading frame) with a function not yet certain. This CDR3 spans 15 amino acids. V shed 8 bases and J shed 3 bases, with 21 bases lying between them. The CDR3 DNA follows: TGTGCCAGCAGCCCGGGGGACAGCTGGGGCTACGAGCAGTACTTA. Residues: CASSPGDSWGYEQYL.

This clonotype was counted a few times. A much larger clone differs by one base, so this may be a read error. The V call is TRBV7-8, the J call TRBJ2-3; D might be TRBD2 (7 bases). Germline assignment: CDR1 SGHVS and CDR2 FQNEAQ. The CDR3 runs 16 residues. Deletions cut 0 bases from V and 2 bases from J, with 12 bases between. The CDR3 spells CASSLAAGAYTDTQYF. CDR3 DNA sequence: TGTGCCAGCAGCTTAGCTGCGGGGGCGTACACAGATACGCAGTATTTT.

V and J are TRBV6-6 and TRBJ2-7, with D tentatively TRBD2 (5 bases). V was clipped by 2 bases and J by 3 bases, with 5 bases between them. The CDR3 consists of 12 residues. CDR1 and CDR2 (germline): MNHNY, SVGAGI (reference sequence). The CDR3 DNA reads TGTGCCAGCAGTTACGACTACTACGAGCAGTACTTC. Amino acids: CASSYDYYEQYF.

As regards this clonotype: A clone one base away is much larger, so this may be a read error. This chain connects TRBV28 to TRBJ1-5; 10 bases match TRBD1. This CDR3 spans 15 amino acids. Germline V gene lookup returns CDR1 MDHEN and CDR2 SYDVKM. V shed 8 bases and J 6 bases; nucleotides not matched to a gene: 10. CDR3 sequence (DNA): TGTGCCAGCGCCCTTGACAGGGGGCGTGCTCAGCCCCAGCATTTT. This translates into CASALDRGRAQPQHF.

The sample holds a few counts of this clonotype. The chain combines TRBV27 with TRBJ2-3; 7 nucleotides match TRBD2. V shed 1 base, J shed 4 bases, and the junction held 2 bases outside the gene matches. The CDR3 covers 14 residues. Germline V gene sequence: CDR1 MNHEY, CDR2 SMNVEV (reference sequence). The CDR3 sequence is CASSLLREADTQYF. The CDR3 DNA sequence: TGTGCCAGCAGTTTATTACGGGAGGCAGATACGCAGTATTTT.

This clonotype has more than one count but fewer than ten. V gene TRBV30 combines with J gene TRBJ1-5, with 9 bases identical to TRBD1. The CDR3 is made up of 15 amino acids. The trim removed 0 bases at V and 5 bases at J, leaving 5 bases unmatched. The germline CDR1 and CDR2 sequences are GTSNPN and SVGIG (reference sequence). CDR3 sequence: CAWSVGTGSHQPQHF. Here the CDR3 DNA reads TGTGCCTGGAGTGTGGGGACAGGGTCGCATCAGCCCCAGCATTTT. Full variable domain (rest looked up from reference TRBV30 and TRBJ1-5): SQTIHQWPATLVQPVGSPLSLECTVEGTSNPNLYWYRQAAGRGLQLLFYSVGIGQISSEVPQNLSASRPQDRQFILSSKKLLLSDSGFYLCAWSVGTGSHQPQHFGDGTRLSIL.

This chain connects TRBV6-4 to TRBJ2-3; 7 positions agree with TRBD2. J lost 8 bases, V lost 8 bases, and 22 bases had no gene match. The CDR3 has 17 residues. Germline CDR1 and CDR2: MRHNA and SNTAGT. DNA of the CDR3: TGTGCCAGCCCTCCTTCGGTTCAGGCGGGAGTTGAAGGTACGCAGTATTTT. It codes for CASPPSVQAGVEGTQYF.

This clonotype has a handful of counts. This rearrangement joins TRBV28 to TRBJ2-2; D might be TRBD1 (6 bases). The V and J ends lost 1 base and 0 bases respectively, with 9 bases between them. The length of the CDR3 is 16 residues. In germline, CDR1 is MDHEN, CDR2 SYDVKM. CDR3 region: CASSLLGGANTGELFF. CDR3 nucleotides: TGTGCCAGCAGTTTATTAGGGGGTGCGAACACCGGGGAGCTGTTTTTT.

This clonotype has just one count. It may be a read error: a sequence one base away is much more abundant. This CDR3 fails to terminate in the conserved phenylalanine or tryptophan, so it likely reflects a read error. The CDR3 loop reads CASSQSFRTRYWYEQYL. The CDR3 coding sequence is TGCGCCAGCAGTCAAAGTTTTAGGACTAGATATTGGTACGAGCAGTACCTC. V gene TRBV23-1 combines with J gene TRBJ2-7; TRBD2 matches 7 bases. TRBV23-1 is placed among ORFs of uncertain function. CDR3 size: 17 residues. Trimming removed 2 bases from V and 4 bases from J; junction bases left unmatched: 14.

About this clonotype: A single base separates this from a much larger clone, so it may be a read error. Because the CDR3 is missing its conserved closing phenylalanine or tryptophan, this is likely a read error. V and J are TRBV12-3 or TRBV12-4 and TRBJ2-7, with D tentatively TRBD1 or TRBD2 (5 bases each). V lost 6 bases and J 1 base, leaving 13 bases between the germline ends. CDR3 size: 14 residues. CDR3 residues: CASRPGRNSYEQYL. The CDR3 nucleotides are TGTGCCAGCAGGCCGGGACGGAATTCCTACGAGCAGTACCTC.

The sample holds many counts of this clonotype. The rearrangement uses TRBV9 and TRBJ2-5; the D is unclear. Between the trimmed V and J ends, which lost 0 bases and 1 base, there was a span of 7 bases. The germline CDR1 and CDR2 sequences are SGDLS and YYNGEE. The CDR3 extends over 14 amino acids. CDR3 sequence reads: CASSVGDFQETQYF. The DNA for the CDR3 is TGTGCCAGCAGCGTAGGTGATTTCCAAGAGACCCAGTACTTC.

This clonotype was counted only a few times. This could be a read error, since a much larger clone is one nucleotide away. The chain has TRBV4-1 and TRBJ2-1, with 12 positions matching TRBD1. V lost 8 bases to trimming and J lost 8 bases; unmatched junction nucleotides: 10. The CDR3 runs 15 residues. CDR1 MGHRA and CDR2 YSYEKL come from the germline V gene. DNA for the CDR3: TGCGCCAGCGGGCCAGGGACAGGGGGCGTCGATGAGCAGTTCTTC. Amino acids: CASGPGTGGVDEQFF.